One sample yielded the 4 T cell receptor beta chains listed below, sequenced in a study of blood T cells in healthy people across ages. Then a second PCR, running about 6 to 12 cycles, was carried out with a sample-barcoded 5' primer and a J-beta primer mix. MiXCR, run by TCRdb on the 5' RACE reads, gives a single entry per CDR3 protein. Of 550,000 to 750,000 distinct CDR3 sequences listed, around 21% were seen once; the top ten hold roughly 3.6%. The sequenced sample was blood. These TCRs come from a man between 65 and 85 years old in good health.

This clonotype was counted only a few times. In nucleotides, the CDR3 is TGTGCCAGCAGCTTCCCCAGCCCTGGACAGTCTAGCACAGATACGCAGTATTTT. This encodes CASSFPSPGQSSTDTQYF. This chain connects TRBV7-9 to TRBJ2-3; D is perhaps TRBD1 (6 bases). Trimming removed 3 bases at V and 0 bases at J, with 19 bases between. Germline V gene data show CDR1 as SEHNR and CDR2 as FQNEAQ (reference sequence). The CDR3 runs 18 residues.

This clonotype was detected ten times or more. The rearrangement joins TRBV28 to TRBJ2-1, with 12 bases matching TRBD2. V lost 7 bases, J lost 3 bases, and 7 bases stayed unmatched. Per germline, CDR1 MDHEN and CDR2 SYDVKM. The CDR3 is 16 amino acids. The CDR3 DNA reads TGTGCCAGCACCCAACTAGCGGGAGGATACTACAATGAGCAGTTCTTC. Its protein is CASTQLAGGYYNEQFF.

This chain links TRBV18 with TRBJ2-5, with D maybe TRBD1 (6 bases). The end of the DNA fits TRBJ2-7 better, so the J call may be wrong. The germline V gene encodes CDR1 KGHSH and CDR2 LQKENI. The CDR3 covers 14 residues. As DNA, the CDR3 is TGTGCCAGCTCACAAGGGACATTCTCCTACGAGCAGTACTTC. Residues: CASSQGTFSYEQYF.

This clonotype was observed a handful of times. The J gene is TRBJ2-5, the V gene TRBV20-1; D uncertain. This CDR3 comprises 13 residues. Trimming took off 6 bases at V and 1 base at J, with 12 bases between the two ends. The germline V gene encodes CDR1 DFQATT and CDR2 SNEGSKA (reference sequence). The CDR3 nucleotides are TGCAGTGCCCCTGGCGGCACCCAAGAGACCCAGTACTTC. Translation gives CSAPGGTQETQYF.